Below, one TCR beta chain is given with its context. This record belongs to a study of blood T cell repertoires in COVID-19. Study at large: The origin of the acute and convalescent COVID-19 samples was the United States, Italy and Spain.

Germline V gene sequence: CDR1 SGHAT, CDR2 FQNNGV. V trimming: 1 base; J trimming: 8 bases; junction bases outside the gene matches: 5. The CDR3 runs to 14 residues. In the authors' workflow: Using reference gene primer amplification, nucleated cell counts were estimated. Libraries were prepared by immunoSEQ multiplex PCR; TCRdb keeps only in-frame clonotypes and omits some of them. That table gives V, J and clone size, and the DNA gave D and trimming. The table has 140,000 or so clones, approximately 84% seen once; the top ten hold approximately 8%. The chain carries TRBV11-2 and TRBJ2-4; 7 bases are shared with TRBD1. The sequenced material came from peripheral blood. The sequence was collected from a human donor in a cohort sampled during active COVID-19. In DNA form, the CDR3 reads TGTGCCAGCAGCTTAGGGGGACAGTGGGACATTCAGTACTTC. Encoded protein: CASSLGGQWDIQYF.